This note documents a single TCR beta chain sequence. The sample is drawn from a study of OX40 agonist ivuxolimab in advanced cancers. Autoimmune disease history or systemic immunosuppression led to patient exclusion. The V and J ends lost 3 bases and 7 bases respectively, with 14 bases between them. CDR1 and CDR2 from the germline V gene are SGHNT and YYREEE (reference sequence). The CDR3 loop spans 14 amino acids. Some clones are missing from TCRdb's copy, which holds only in-frame ones; the method was immunoSEQ multiplex PCR. The sample lists under 80,000 clones; around 80% were seen once. This receptor was taken from an adult with an advanced solid tumor such as melanoma, head and neck, liver or kidney cancer. The sample here was CD4+ or CD8+ T cells sorted from blood, taken in a trial of the OX40 agonist ivuxolimab. The rearrangement uses TRBV5-4 and TRBJ1-3; D possibly corresponds to TRBD1 (6 bases). CDR3 loop: CASSSRQAGNTIYF. CDR3 sequence (DNA): TGTGCCAGCAGCTCTCGACAGGCCGGGAACACCATATATTTT.